This entry lists 18 T cell receptor beta chains sequenced from one sample in a study of T-cell reconstitution after alpha-beta-depleted transplantation in children. Unique molecular identifiers were used in preparing the TCRbeta library. TCRdb passed the PCR reads through MiXCR, listing each CDR3 protein once. The sample yields approximately 170,000 distinct CDR3 sequences, more than 9.5% seen once. Specimen: PBMCs, collected before TCRalphabeta/CD19-depleted stem cell transplant. The receptors originated from a boy aged 2 to 9 with acute myeloid leukemia, due to receive a stem cell transplant.

This clonotype appeared many times. The gene calls are TRBV7-2 and TRBJ1-5, with D unresolved. The CDR3 runs to 15 residues. Trimming took off 7 bases at V and 6 bases at J, with 19 bases between the two ends. The germline V gene has CDR1 SGHTA and CDR2 FQGNSA. The CDR3 bases are TGTGCCAGCAACCTCGGCGTGGGCGCGGTTCAGCCCCAGCATTTT. It encodes CASNLGVGAVQPQHF. The variable domain in full, with the rest retrieved from reference TRBV7-2 and TRBJ1-5, is GAGVSQSPSNKVTEKGKDVELRCDPISGHTALYWYRQSLGQGLEFLIYFQGNSAPDKSGLPSDRFSAERTGGSVSTLTIQRTQQEDSAVYLCASNLGVGAVQPQHFGDGTRLSIL.

This clonotype was picked up many times. The rearrangement joins TRBV3-1 to TRBJ2-5; 8 bases are a match to TRBD2. This CDR3 contains 16 residues. With 3 bases clipped from V and 2 bases from J, the junction kept 8 bases outside the gene matches. Germline CDR1 is LGHDT and CDR2 is YNNKEL (reference sequence). In nucleotides, the CDR3 is TGTGCCAGCAGCCAGATAGCGGGACCCATGCAAGAGACCCAGTACTTC. Translating it yields CASSQIAGPMQETQYF.

This clonotype was picked up many times. The V and J genes are TRBV20-1 and TRBJ1-3, with a weak D call TRBD1 (5 bases). Germline CDR1 is DFQATT and CDR2 is SNEGSKA (reference sequence). CDR3 length equals 14 residues. Trimming shortened V by 2 bases and J by 2 bases, and 10 bases separated the two germline ends. The chain's CDR3 is CSARLGLAGNTIYF. DNA for the CDR3: TGCAGTGCTAGATTGGGACTAGCTGGAAACACCATATATTTT.

At least ten counts were recorded for this clonotype. The chain joins TRBV12-3 or TRBV12-4 to TRBJ1-2, with a weak D call TRBD1 (6 bases). The germline V and J ends were trimmed by 6 bases and 7 bases, with 15 bases remaining between them. This CDR3 comprises 13 residues. CDR3 loop: CASRQQGLGGYTF. The CDR3 DNA reads TGTGCCAGCAGACAACAGGGACTTGGTGGCTACACCTTC.

A remark on this clonotype: A much larger clone is a single base away; this may be a read error. The final CDR3 position lacks the conserved phenylalanine or tryptophan, pointing to a likely read error. The rearrangement uses TRBV20-1 and TRBJ2-3, with 11 bases that match TRBD2. Per the germline V gene, CDR1 is DFQATT and CDR2 is SNEGSKA (reference sequence). This CDR3 region has 15 residues. The V and J ends lost 2 bases and 6 bases, in that order; junction bases with no gene match: 7. DNA of the CDR3: TGCAGTGCTAGAACTAGCGGGAGTAGGGCGGATACGCAGTATTAT. This translates into CSARTSGSRADTQYY.

This clonotype was counted at least ten times. The V gene is TRBV25-1, the J gene TRBJ2-1, with 8 bases fitting TRBD1. Germline V gene data show CDR1 as MGHDK and CDR2 as SYGVNS. The CDR3 loop spans 14 amino acids. The ends lost 8 bases at V and 8 bases at J; junction bases unmatched: 11. The CDR3 sequence: CASGRQGKGYEQFF. CDR3 sequence (DNA): TGTGCCAGCGGGCGACAGGGGAAGGGGTATGAGCAGTTCTTC.

This rearrangement joins TRBV18 to TRBJ2-1; D remains ambiguous. Germline V lookup: CDR1 KGHSH, CDR2 LQKENI. The CDR3 is made up of 11 amino acids. Trimming took 2 bases from V and 10 from J, leaving 6 bases between them. The CDR3 spells CASSPVVEQFF. CDR3 DNA: TGTGCCAGCTCACCAGTGGTAGAGCAGTTCTTC.

This clonotype was detected many times. V usage is TRBV7-9 and J usage is TRBJ2-1, with TRBD2 matching 12 bases. The ends lost 2 bases at V and 7 bases at J; junction bases unmatched: 9. Germline V gene data show CDR1 as SEHNR and CDR2 as FQNEAQ (reference sequence). The CDR3 has 17 residues. CDR3 in DNA: TGTGCCAGCAGCTTACCCAGGACTAGCGGGATAGCGAATGAGCAGTTCTTC. It translates to CASSLPRTSGIANEQFF.

The V and J genes are TRBV7-6 and TRBJ2-2, with D unresolved. This CDR3 has 12 residues. The germline CDR1 and CDR2 sequences are SGHVS and FNYEAQ. Between the trimmed V and J ends, which lost 6 bases and 3 bases, there was a span of 5 bases. The DNA of the CDR3 is TGTGCCAGCAGAGAATACACCGGGGAGCTGTTTTTT. Amino acid sequence: CASREYTGELFF.

Turning to this clonotype: This could be a read error, since a much larger clone is one nucleotide away. This chain uses TRBV3-1 with TRBJ1-1; 9 positions agree with TRBD1. This CDR3 is 12 amino acids long. CDR1 is LGHDT, CDR2 YNNKEL, per germline (reference sequence). For the CDR3, the DNA is TGTACCAGCAGCCAGTCGGACAGGGGCGCTTTCTTT. Translated: CTSSQSDRGAFF.

In this sample, this clonotype turned up many times. This chain connects TRBV5-1 to TRBJ2-1; a weak D match, TRBD2 (5 bases). CDR1 and CDR2 (germline): SGHRS, YFSETQ. This CDR3 has 15 residues. V lost 2 bases, J lost 8 bases, and 17 bases lay in between. The CDR3 is CASSLLPGMMYEQFF. For the CDR3, the DNA is TGCGCCAGCAGCTTACTACCCGGGATGATGTATGAGCAGTTCTTC. Full variable domain (rest looked up from reference TRBV5-1 and TRBJ2-1): KAGVTQTPRYLIKTRGQQVTLSCSPISGHRSVSWYQQTPGQGLQFLFEYFSETQRNKGNFPGRFSGRQFSNSRSEMNVSTLELGDSALYLCASSLLPGMMYEQFFGPGTRLTVL.

There are many counts of this clonotype. The genes are TRBV27 and TRBJ2-7; weak D call: TRBD1 (6 bases). This CDR3 comprises 14 residues. CDR1 MNHEY and CDR2 SMNVEV come from the germline V gene (reference sequence). V was shortened by 5 bases and J by 7 bases, with 18 bases between the two germline ends. The CDR3 DNA sequence: TGTGCCAGCAGTCACGGATCACAGGGTAGGGAGCAGTACTTC. Translation: CASSHGSQGREQYF.

This clonotype was picked up many times. The rearrangement joins TRBV9 to TRBJ2-1, with 7 bases fitting TRBD2. Germline V gives CDR1 SGDLS, CDR2 YYNGEE. J was trimmed by 2 bases and V by 0 bases; bases with no gene match: 5. The CDR3 sequence is 16 residues long. The CDR3 region is CASSVGGGGAYNEQFF. CDR3 coding DNA: TGTGCCAGCAGCGTAGGGGGGGGAGGTGCCTACAATGAGCAGTTCTTC. The whole variable domain, filled in from reference TRBV9 and TRBJ2-1, reads DSGVTQTPKHLITATGQRVTLRCSPRSGDLSVYWYQQSLDQGLQFLIQYYNGEERAKGNILERFSAQQFPDLHSELNLSSLELGDSALYFCASSVGGGGAYNEQFFGPGTRLTVL.

This clonotype was picked up many times. This chain's CDR3 is CSARVQGPDTQYF. The DNA for the CDR3 is TGCAGTGCTAGAGTTCAGGGGCCAGATACGCAGTATTTT. V is TRBV20-1 and J is TRBJ2-3, with a possible D match to TRBD1 (6 bases). The V end lost 1 base, the J end lost 4 bases, and 9 bases lay between the germline ends. Germline V gene data show CDR1 as DFQATT and CDR2 as SNEGSKA (reference sequence). The CDR3 covers 13 residues.

The table lists this clonotype with many counts. The genes are TRBV7-9 and TRBJ2-1; D remains unclear. With 5 bases removed from V and 0 bases from J, the gap between germline ends came to 14 bases. From germline, CDR1 is SEHNR and CDR2 FQNEAQ (reference sequence). This CDR3 region has 16 residues. CDR3: CASSADSLSSYNEQFF. DNA of the CDR3: TGTGCCAGCAGCGCAGACTCGTTAAGCTCCTACAATGAGCAGTTCTTC.

The chain employs TRBV27 and TRBJ2-5, with no clear D. Per germline, CDR1 MNHEY and CDR2 SMNVEV (reference sequence). There are 13 residues in the CDR3. Trimming took off 5 bases at V and 4 bases at J, with 11 bases between the two ends. CDR3 region: CASSPTSVETQYF. CDR3 DNA: TGTGCCAGCAGTCCGACCTCCGTAGAGACCCAGTACTTC.

V usage is TRBV2 and J usage is TRBJ2-5; TRBD2 agrees at 9 bases. Losses at the gene ends were 1 base for V and 4 bases for J; bases not matched to a gene: 7. The CDR3 is made up of 16 amino acids. Germline V gene sequence: CDR1 SNHLY, CDR2 FYNNEI. The DNA for the CDR3 is TGTGCCAGCAGTGAAGAGTGGCTAGCGGGGCGAGAGACCCAGTACTTC. It yields the protein CASSEEWLAGRETQYF.

This clonotype showed up many times. The chain recombines TRBV20-1 with TRBJ2-3; perhaps D is TRBD1 or TRBD2 (6 bases each). Germline loops: CDR1 DFQATT, CDR2 SNEGSKA (reference sequence). The CDR3 has 15 residues. Trimming removed 3 bases from V and 5 bases from J, with 18 bases in between. The DNA for the CDR3 is TGCAGTGCTAGCGACGCGAGGGGGGCAGGAGATACGCAGTATTTT. Residues: CSASDARGAGDTQYF.